The 32 T cell receptor beta chains presented below share a single source sample, sequenced in a study of T cell responses to AZD1222 COVID-19 vaccine. Generated by immunoSEQ multiplex PCR, the TCRdb table keeps only in-frame clones and is missing some. The sample has approximately 100,000 clones; around 92% are singletons. Sample: peripheral blood, taken on day 0 of MenACWY control vaccination. These receptors all come from an adult in good health.

The chain employs TRBV6-4 and TRBJ1-1; D perhaps matches TRBD1 (6 bases). Germline loops: CDR1 MRHNA, CDR2 SNTAGT. Trimming left V 6 bases short and J 0 bases short, with 11 bases between. The CDR3 is 14 residues long. The CDR3 bases are TGTGCCAGCAGACAGGGAGCGTTGAACACTGAAGCTTTCTTT. It translates to CASRQGALNTEAFF.

The rearrangement uses TRBV3-1 (or the pseudogene TRBV3-2) and TRBJ1-4; D is perhaps TRBD1 (5 bases). Trimming shortened V by 4 bases and J by 0 bases, and 12 bases separated the two germline ends. Looked up from germline, CDR1 is LGHDT and CDR2 is YNNKEL (reference sequence). The CDR3 loop spans 16 amino acids. As DNA, the CDR3 is TGTGCCAGCAGCCCTTTTGGGGGTGCAACTAATGAAAAACTGTTTTTT. Translated, it gives CASSPFGGATNEKLFF.

The chain combines TRBV6-5 with TRBJ1-5; D might be TRBD1 (5 bases). With 0 bases removed from V and 5 bases from J, the gap between germline ends came to 11 bases. Germline loops: CDR1 MNHEY, CDR2 SVGAGI. The CDR3 is 15 amino acids. CDR3 amino acids: CASSYSGKGDQPQHF. Written as DNA, the CDR3 is TGTGCCAGCAGTTACTCGGGAAAAGGGGATCAGCCCCAGCATTTT.

In this sample, this clone turned up once. This chain uses TRBV20-1 with TRBJ1-2; D remains ambiguous. CDR1 and CDR2 (germline): DFQATT, SNEGSKA (reference sequence). The CDR3 extends over 11 amino acids. V lost 6 bases and J 4 bases, leaving 9 bases between the germline ends. In DNA form, the CDR3 reads TGCAGTGCGCGGTACGGCTATGGCTACACCTTC. Translating gives CSARYGYGYTF.

This sequence joins TRBV7-8 and TRBJ2-7; 8 bases align to TRBD1. From germline, CDR1 is SGHVS and CDR2 FQNEAQ. The CDR3 totals 15 residues. V lost 6 bases and J lost 3; bases outside the gene matches: 10. CDR3 amino acids: CASREGQAPYYEQYF. The CDR3 DNA reads TGTGCCAGCAGAGAGGGACAGGCCCCGTACTACGAGCAGTACTTC.

V is TRBV30 and J is TRBJ2-7; D is possibly TRBD1 (6 bases). The CDR3 sequence is 12 residues long. The germline V and J ends were trimmed by 8 bases and 0 bases, with 11 bases remaining between them. Germline values: CDR1 GTSNPN, CDR2 SVGIG (reference sequence). For the CDR3, the DNA is TGTGCCAGCCGGGACAACTCCTACGAGCAGTACTTC. It specifies CASRDNSYEQYF.

The CDR3: CASSYSRTGRESPLHF. In nucleotides, the CDR3 is TGTGCCAGCAGTTACTCGAGGACAGGGCGGGAATCACCCCTCCACTTT. This chain links TRBV6-5 with TRBJ1-6; 8 bases fit TRBD1. V was clipped by 0 bases and J by 10 bases; unmatched bases: 8. The CDR3 is 16 amino acids. Germline V CDR1 and CDR2: MNHEY, SVGAGI.

The J gene is TRBJ2-3, the V gene TRBV18; D gene uncertain. The CDR3 has 13 residues. V was pared by 6 bases and J by 3 bases, with 10 bases between. Germline CDR1 reads KGHSH; CDR2 reads LQKENI. The CDR3 bases are TGTGCCAGCTCGCCGATCAAAACAGATACGCAGTATTTT. It encodes CASSPIKTDTQYF. Full variable domain (rest looked up from reference TRBV18 and TRBJ2-3): NAGVMQNPRHLVRRRGQEARLRCSPMKGHSHVYWYRQLPEEGLKFMVYLQKENIIDESGMPKERFSAEFPKEGPSILRIQQVVRGDSAAYFCASSPIKTDTQYFGPGTRLTVL.

J is TRBJ2-3 and V is TRBV9; D gene ambiguous. The CDR3 has 14 amino acids. V was pared by 0 bases and J by 5 bases, with 10 bases between. CDR1 is SGDLS and CDR2 is YYNGEE in the germline V gene. CDR3 in DNA: TGTGCCAGCAGCGTAGGGCACGTGAAAGATACGCAGTATTTT. Encoded protein: CASSVGHVKDTQYF. Together with reference TRBV9 and TRBJ2-3, the CDR3 gives the full variable domain: DSGVTQTPKHLITATGQRVTLRCSPRSGDLSVYWYQQSLDQGLQFLIQYYNGEERAKGNILERFSAQQFPDLHSELNLSSLELGDSALYFCASSVGHVKDTQYFGPGTRLTVL.

The chain is built from TRBV4-3 and TRBJ1-3; D is possibly TRBD1 (6 bases). Germline V lookup: CDR1 LGHNA, CDR2 YSLEER. V was clipped by 0 bases and J by 4 bases, with 13 bases between them. The CDR3 covers 16 residues. CDR3 residues: CASSQDPGAGGNTIYF. Here the CDR3 DNA reads TGCGCCAGCAGCCAAGATCCGGGGGCGGGGGGAAACACCATATATTTT.

Concerning this clone: This sample also contains other DNA sequences that code for the same CDR3. The rearrangement links TRBV5-1 to TRBJ1-2; D call uncertain. Germline V gives CDR1 SGHRS, CDR2 YFSETQ. V was pared by 0 bases and J by 5 bases, with 8 bases between. There are 13 residues in the CDR3. The CDR3 nucleotides are TGCGCCAGCAGCTTGGAGGGCGAATATGGCTACACCTTC. Translated: CASSLEGEYGYTF.

The rearrangement links TRBV25-1 to TRBJ2-1, with D possibly being TRBD1 or TRBD2 (6 bases each). Trimming removed 2 bases at V and 0 bases at J, with 8 bases between. CDR1 and CDR2 (germline): MGHDK, SYGVNS. The CDR3 length is 15 residues. CDR3 sequence: CASSEGGGSYNEQFF. Here the CDR3 DNA reads TGTGCCAGCAGTGAAGGAGGGGGCTCCTACAATGAGCAGTTCTTC.

The V call is TRBV7-9, the J call TRBJ1-5; no clear D. Trimming stripped 2 bases from V and 0 bases from J, with 5 bases between. Germline V gives CDR1 SEHNR, CDR2 FQNEAQ (reference sequence). CDR3 length: 14 residues. The CDR3 nucleotides are TGTGCCAGCAGCTTACAGAATAGCAATCAGCCCCAGCATTTT. Protein: CASSLQNSNQPQHF.

The chain employs TRBV7-2 and TRBJ2-1, with D unclear. The CDR3 contains 15 residues. Germline-derived CDR1 and CDR2 are SGHTA and FQGNSA. V lost 1 base, J lost 10 bases, and 17 bases lay in between. The CDR3 sequence is CASSLDVFGGREQFF. For the CDR3, the DNA is TGTGCCAGCAGCTTAGACGTGTTCGGTGGGCGCGAGCAGTTCTTC.

The CDR3 DNA is TGCGCCAGCAGCTTGAGCTCAGGACTGGGTCAGCCCCAGCATTTT. It codes for CASSLSSGLGQPQHF. The chain couples TRBV5-1 to TRBJ1-5; D is unresolved. The V and J ends lost 1 base and 6 bases respectively, with 14 bases between them. Germline V gives CDR1 SGHRS, CDR2 YFSETQ. There are 15 residues in the CDR3. The whole variable domain, remainder taken from reference TRBV5-1 and TRBJ1-5, is KAGVTQTPRYLIKTRGQQVTLSCSPISGHRSVSWYQQTPGQGLQFLFEYFSETQRNKGNFPGRFSGRQFSNSRSEMNVSTLELGDSALYLCASSLSSGLGQPQHFGDGTRLSIL.

This clone has only one observation. The chain carries TRBV3-1 (or the pseudogene TRBV3-2) and TRBJ1-4; maybe TRBD1 (6 bases). Trimming removed 0 bases from V and 1 base from J, with 9 bases in between. Germline-derived CDR1 and CDR2 are LGHDT and YNNKEL (reference sequence). The length of the CDR3 is 16 residues. CDR3 amino acids: CASSQDLGGTNEKLFF. CDR3 DNA: TGTGCCAGCAGCCAAGATCTAGGGGGAACTAATGAAAAACTGTTTTTT.

CDR3 sequence: CAISESHGTGGETQYF. In DNA form, the CDR3 reads TGTGCCATCAGCGAATCCCATGGGACAGGGGGAGAGACCCAGTACTTC. This chain joins TRBV10-3 and TRBJ2-5; 11 bases map to TRBD1. The length of the CDR3 is 16 residues. V was clipped by 6 bases and J by 4 bases; unmatched bases: 10. Germline V CDR1 and CDR2: ENHRY, SYGVKD.

The chain combines TRBV7-9 with TRBJ1-2; D may be TRBD1 (6 bases). The V end lost 1 base, the J end lost 4 bases, and 13 bases lay between the germline ends. The CDR3 sequence is 15 residues long. Germline V gene data show CDR1 as SEHNR and CDR2 as FQNEAQ (reference sequence). This CDR3 is CASSLVPGGAYGYTF. CDR3 nucleotide sequence: TGTGCCAGCAGCTTAGTTCCTGGGGGCGCCTATGGCTACACCTTC.

The chain combines TRBV19 with TRBJ2-1, with 9 bases that match TRBD2. Germline trimming cut 1 base from V and 4 bases from J; bases unmatched to any gene: 5. CDR1 and CDR2 from the germline V gene are LNHDA and SQIVND (reference sequence). The CDR3 sequence is 16 residues long. DNA of the CDR3: TGTGCCAGTAGTATAGCTGGACTAGCGAAGTACAATGAGCAGTTCTTC. This encodes CASSIAGLAKYNEQFF.

The chain links TRBV14 to TRBJ2-3; 8 nucleotides match TRBD1. V lost 2 bases and J lost 4; bases outside the gene matches: 11. The CDR3 extends over 17 amino acids. Germline-derived CDR1 and CDR2 are SGHDN and FVKESK. The CDR3 sequence: CASSQPQNRGVADTQYF. The CDR3 nucleotides are TGTGCCAGCAGCCAACCCCAAAACAGGGGGGTAGCAGATACGCAGTATTTT.

The chain links TRBV3-1 (or the pseudogene TRBV3-2) to TRBJ2-5; the D is unclear. Germline CDR1 and CDR2: LGHDT and YNNKEL (reference sequence). The CDR3 spans 14 residues. V was clipped by 5 bases and J by 2 bases, with 12 bases between them. Here the CDR3 reads CASSLLQEQETQYF. DNA of the CDR3: TGTGCCAGCAGCTTACTGCAGGAACAAGAGACCCAGTACTTC.

This clone was seen just once. J is TRBJ1-5 and V is TRBV19; possible D gene TRBD1, 6 bases. The V end lost 6 bases, the J end lost 6 bases, and 21 bases lay between the germline ends. The CDR3 runs to 16 residues. Germline loops: CDR1 LNHDA, CDR2 SQIVND (reference sequence). CDR3 in DNA: TGTGCCAGTAGCGAGCGAACGGGGGGGGCAGGTCAGCCCCAGCATTTT. Its protein is CASSERTGGAGQPQHF.

This chain connects TRBV30 to TRBJ1-2; the D is unclear. CDR1 GTSNPN and CDR2 SVGIG come from the germline V gene (reference sequence). There are 12 residues in the CDR3. Deletions cut 6 bases from V and 1 base from J, with 9 bases between. The CDR3 DNA is TGTGCCTGCTCCGCGGGTAACTATGGCTACACCTTC. Translated: CACSAGNYGYTF.

The chain recombines TRBV11-3 with TRBJ2-7; 8 positions match TRBD2. Germline trimming cut 3 bases from V and 6 bases from J; bases unmatched to any gene: 1. Germline-derived CDR1 and CDR2 are SGHNT and YENEEA. The CDR3 totals 12 residues. In DNA, the CDR3 is TGTGCCAGCAGCTTCGGGGGGGTCGAGCAGTACTTC. Its protein is CASSFGGVEQYF.

CDR3 DNA sequence: TGTGCCAGCAGCTCTACTAGCGGGGCGAACATTCAGTACTTC. Amino acids: CASSSTSGANIQYF. The chain carries TRBV27 and TRBJ2-4, with 10 bases that match TRBD2. The germline gives CDR1 MNHEY, CDR2 SMNVEV (reference sequence). The CDR3 consists of 14 residues. V lost 6 bases and J lost 7; bases outside the gene matches: 6.

This clone was picked up one time. V is TRBV18 and J is TRBJ1-1, with TRBD1 as a possible D gene (5 bases). Germline V gene data show CDR1 as KGHSH and CDR2 as LQKENI. The CDR3 contains 13 residues. V lost 9 bases and J 0 bases, leaving 11 bases between the germline ends. The CDR3 region has the DNA TGTGCCAGTAGCCAGGGTCTGAACACTGAAGCTTTCTTT. Protein: CASSQGLNTEAFF.

The chain has TRBV6-5 and TRBJ2-2; D unresolved. This CDR3 has 13 residues. Trimming stripped 6 bases from V and 7 bases from J, with 12 bases between. Germline loops: CDR1 MNHEY, CDR2 SVGAGI. CDR3 in DNA: TGTGCCAGCAGGGTCGGGCAAAGCGGGGAGCTGTTTTTT. Translation gives CASRVGQSGELFF.

The rearrangement links TRBV2 to TRBJ2-1; unclear D gene. In germline, CDR1 is SNHLY, CDR2 FYNNEI. V was cut by 1 base and J by 6 bases, with 13 bases left in between. The length of the CDR3 is 15 residues. The CDR3 sequence is CASSEVRQAPNEQFF. The CDR3, as DNA: TGTGCCAGCAGTGAAGTTCGGCAGGCTCCCAATGAGCAGTTCTTC.

This chain uses TRBV6-1 with TRBJ1-1, with TRBD1 as a possible D gene (6 bases). The ends were cut back, 0 bases at V and 4 bases at J, with 18 bases in the middle. This CDR3 comprises 17 residues. The germline V gene encodes CDR1 MNHNS and CDR2 SASEGT. The CDR3 nucleotides read TGTGCCAGCAGTGAAGCCGAGTGGGGGGCGATAGGCACTGAAGCTTTCTTT. As protein: CASSEAEWGAIGTEAFF.

This clone was found once. The rearrangement links TRBV11-3 to TRBJ1-1, with no clear D. Germline V gene sequence: CDR1 SGHNT, CDR2 YENEEA. The CDR3 totals 13 residues. V lost 3 bases, J lost 7 bases, and 12 bases lay in between. The CDR3 sequence is CASSFRGTHEAFF. CDR3 DNA sequence: TGTGCCAGCAGCTTCCGGGGAACTCATGAAGCTTTCTTT. The entire variable domain, with the rest obtained from reference TRBV11-3 and TRBJ1-1, is as follows: EAGVVQSPRYKIIEKKQPVAFWCNPISGHNTLYWYLQNLGQGPELLIRYENEEAVDDSQLPKDRFSAERLKGVDSTLKIQPAELGDSAVYLCASSFRGTHEAFFGQGTRLTVV.

This clone has only one observation. This rearrangement joins TRBV7-9 to TRBJ1-3; perhaps TRBD1 as D (6 bases). Trimming took 4 bases from V and 0 from J, leaving 13 bases between them. From germline, CDR1 is SEHNR and CDR2 FQNEAQ (reference sequence). CDR3 length equals 16 residues. CDR3 in DNA: TGTGCCAGCAGCTCGGAACCGGGACACTCTGGAAACACCATATATTTT. Amino acids: CASSSEPGHSGNTIYF. The full variable domain, completed using reference TRBV7-9 and TRBJ1-3, is DTGVSQNPRHKITKRGQNVTFRCDPISEHNRLYWYRQTLGQGPEFLTYFQNEAQLEKSRLLSDRFSAERPKGSFSTLEIQRTEQGDSAMYLCASSSEPGHSGNTIYFGEGSWLTVV.

The chain uses TRBV30 and TRBJ2-2; tentative D call: TRBD1 (6 bases). Germline CDR1 and CDR2: GTSNPN and SVGIG (reference sequence). Trimming removed 4 bases from V and 5 bases from J, with 20 bases in between. This CDR3 is 16 amino acids long. The CDR3 reads CAWIRVAGTITGELFF. For the CDR3, the DNA is TGTGCCTGGATAAGAGTCGCCGGGACAATTACCGGGGAGCTGTTTTTT.